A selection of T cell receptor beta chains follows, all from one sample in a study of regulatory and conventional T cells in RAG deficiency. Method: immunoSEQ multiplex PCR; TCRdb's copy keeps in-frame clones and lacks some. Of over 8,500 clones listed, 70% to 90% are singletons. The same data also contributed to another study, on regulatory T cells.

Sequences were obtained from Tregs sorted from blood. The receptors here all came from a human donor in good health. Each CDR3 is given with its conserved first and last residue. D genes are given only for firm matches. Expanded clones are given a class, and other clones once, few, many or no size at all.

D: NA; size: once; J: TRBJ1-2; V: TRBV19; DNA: TGTGCCAGTAGTATGGAAAGAGGGAGGGGCTACACCTTC; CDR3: CASSMERGRGYTF
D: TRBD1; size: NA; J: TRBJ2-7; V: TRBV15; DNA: TGTGCCACCAGCAGAGCAGGGGGTCGAAGCTCCTACGAGCAGTACTTC; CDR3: CATSRAGGRSSYEQYF
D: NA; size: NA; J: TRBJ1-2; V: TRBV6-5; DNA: TGTGCCAGCAGTTCCCCCCCGGGATCCGCTAACTATGGCTACACCTTC; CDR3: CASSSPPGSANYGYTF
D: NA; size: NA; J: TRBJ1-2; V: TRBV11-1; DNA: TGTGCCAGCAGCTTAGGGGCGGGGTACGGCTACACCTTC; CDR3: CASSLGAGYGYTF
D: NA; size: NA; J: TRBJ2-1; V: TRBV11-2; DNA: TGTGCCAGCAGCTTAGGCTCGCGGAGCTCCTACAATGAGCAGTTCTTC; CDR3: CASSLGSRSSYNEQFF
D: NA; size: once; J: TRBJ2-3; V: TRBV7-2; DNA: TGTGCCAGCAGCCCACACCCAAATAGCGGTACGCAGTATTTT; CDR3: CASSPHPNSGTQYF
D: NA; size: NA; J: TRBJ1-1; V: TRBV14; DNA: TGTGCCAGCAGCCAAACGGCTGAAGCTTTCTTT; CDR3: CASSQTAEAFF
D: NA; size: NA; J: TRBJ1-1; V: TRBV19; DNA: TGTGCCAGTAGCCCAGCGGGCAGTTACACTGAAGCTTTCTTT; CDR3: CASSPAGSYTEAFF
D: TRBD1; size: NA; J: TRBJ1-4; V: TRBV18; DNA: TGTGCCAGCTCCCAGACAGAGGGGGCCGGTGAAAAACTGTTTTTT; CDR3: CASSQTEGAGEKLFF
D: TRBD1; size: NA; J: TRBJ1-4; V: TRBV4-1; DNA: TGCGCCAGCAGCCAAGGGGACAGGCGAACTAATGAAAAACTGTTTTTT; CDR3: CASSQGDRRTNEKLFF
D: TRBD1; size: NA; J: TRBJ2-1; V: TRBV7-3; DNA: TGTGCCAGCAGTTCTCAAGGGGGACAGGCCGGTGAGCAGTTCTTC; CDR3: CASSSQGGQAGEQFF
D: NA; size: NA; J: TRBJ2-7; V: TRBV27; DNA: TGTGCCAGCAAAGGGCAGGGGTTCCACGAGCAGTACTTC; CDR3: CASKGQGFHEQYF
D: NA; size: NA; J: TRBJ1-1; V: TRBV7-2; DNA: TGTGCCAGCAGCTTACCGACTATGAACACTGAAGCTTTCTTT; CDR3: CASSLPTMNTEAFF
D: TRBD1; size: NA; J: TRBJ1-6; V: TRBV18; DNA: TGTGCCAGCTCACCTAAGGGACAGGAGAATTCACCCCTCCACTTT; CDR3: CASSPKGQENSPLHF
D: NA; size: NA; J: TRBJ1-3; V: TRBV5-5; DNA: TGTGCCAGCAGCTACGTCCCCGGGCACGTAGCTGGAAACACCATATATTTT; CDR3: CASSYVPGHVAGNTIYF
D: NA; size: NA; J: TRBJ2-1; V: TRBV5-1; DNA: TGCGCCAGCAGCATCCACAATGAGCAGTTCTTC; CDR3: CASSIHNEQFF
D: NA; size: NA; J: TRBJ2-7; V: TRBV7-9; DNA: TGTGCCAGCAGCGGGAGGGGGGGTTCGGAAGAGCAGTACTTC; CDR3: CASSGRGGSEEQYF
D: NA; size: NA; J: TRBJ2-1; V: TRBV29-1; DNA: TGCAGCGTTGAAAGGGGAAATGAGCAGTTCTTC; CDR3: CSVERGNEQFF
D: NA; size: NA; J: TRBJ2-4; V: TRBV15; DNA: TGTGCCACCAGCCCCACCTCGAGGGACATTCAGTACTTC; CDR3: CATSPTSRDIQYF
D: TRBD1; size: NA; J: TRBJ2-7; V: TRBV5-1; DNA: TGCGCCAGCAGCATTAGGACAGGGAACGACGAGCAGTACTTC; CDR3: CASSIRTGNDEQYF
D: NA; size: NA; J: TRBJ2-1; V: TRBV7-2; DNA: TGTGCCAGCAGCTTGGGGTTATCCTACAATGAGCAGTTCTTC; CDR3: CASSLGLSYNEQFF
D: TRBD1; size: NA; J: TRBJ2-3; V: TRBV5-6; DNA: TGTGCCAGCAGCTTGGAAGGGGGCTGGGAAGATACGCAGTATTTT; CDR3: CASSLEGGWEDTQYF
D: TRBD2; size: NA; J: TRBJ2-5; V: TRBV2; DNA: TGTGCCAGCAGTGGAAGAGTAGCGGGGGGCCAAATCCAAGAGACCCAGTACTTC; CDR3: CASSGRVAGGQIQETQYF
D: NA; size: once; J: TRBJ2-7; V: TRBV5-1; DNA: TGCGCCAGCAGCGAGCGTCCCCTCTCCAGCGAGCAGTACTTC; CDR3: CASSERPLSSEQYF
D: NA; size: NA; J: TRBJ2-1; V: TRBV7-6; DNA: TGTGCCAGCAGCGACCCCCGTACCTCGGAGATGAATGAGCAGTTCTTC; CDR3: CASSDPRTSEMNEQFF
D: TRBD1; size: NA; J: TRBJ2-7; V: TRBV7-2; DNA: TGTGCCAGCAGCCAAGCCAGGACAGGCTCCTACGAGCAGTACTTC; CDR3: CASSQARTGSYEQYF
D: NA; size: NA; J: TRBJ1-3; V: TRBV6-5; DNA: TGTGCCAGCAGTTACTCCAACAAAGGGGGGGACACCATATATTTT; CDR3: CASSYSNKGGDTIYF
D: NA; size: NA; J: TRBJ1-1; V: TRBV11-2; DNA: TGTGCCAGCAGCTTAGATGGTAGTCGGTCTGAAGCTTTCTTT; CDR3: CASSLDGSRSEAFF
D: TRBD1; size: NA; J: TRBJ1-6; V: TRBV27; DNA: TGTGCCAGTCTCAAAGGGGGCGCGGGTAATTCACCCCTCCACTTT; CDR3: CASLKGGAGNSPLHF
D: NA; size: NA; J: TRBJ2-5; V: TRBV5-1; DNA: TGCGCCAGCAGGGGTGAGGGGGAGACCCAGTACTTC; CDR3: CASRGEGETQYF
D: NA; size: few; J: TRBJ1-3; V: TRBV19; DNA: TGTGCCAGTAGTCCAACAGTTACTGGAAACACCATATATTTT; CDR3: CASSPTVTGNTIYF
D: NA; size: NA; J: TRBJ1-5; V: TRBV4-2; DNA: TGTGCCAGCAGCCAAGATCGGGCAGATCAGCCCCAGCATTTT; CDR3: CASSQDRADQPQHF
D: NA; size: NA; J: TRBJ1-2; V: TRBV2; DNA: TGTGCCAGCAGCGCACAGATCTATGGCTACACCTTC; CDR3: CASSAQIYGYTF
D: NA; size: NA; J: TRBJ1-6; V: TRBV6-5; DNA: TGTGCCAGCAGTTACCAGGTTCCAGGATCACCCCTCCACTTT; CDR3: CASSYQVPGSPLHF
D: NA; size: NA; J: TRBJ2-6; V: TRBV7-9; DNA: TGTGCCAGCAGCGTAACCCACAGGGTAGGGGCCAACGTCCTGACTTTC; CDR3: CASSVTHRVGANVLTF
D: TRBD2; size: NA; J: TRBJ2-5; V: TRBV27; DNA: TGTTCCAGTATGCTAGCGGGAGTGATTGGTGGGACCCAGTACTTC; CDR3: CSSMLAGVIGGTQYF
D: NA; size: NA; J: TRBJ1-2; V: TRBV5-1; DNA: TGCGCCAGCAGCTCTTTTGACGGCTACACCTTC; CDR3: CASSSFDGYTF
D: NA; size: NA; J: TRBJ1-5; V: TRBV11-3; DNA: TGTGCCAGCAGCGCCACTATTTCTTCAGGGCCTCATAGCAATCAGCCCCAGCATTTT; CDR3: CASSATISSGPHSNQPQHF
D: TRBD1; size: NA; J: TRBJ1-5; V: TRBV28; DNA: TGTGCCAGCAGTTACCGACCGGGACAGGGAAGGTCTCAGCCCCAGCATTTT; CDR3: CASSYRPGQGRSQPQHF
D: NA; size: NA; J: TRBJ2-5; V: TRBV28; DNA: TGTGCCAGCAGTTTATGGGTCCAGGGTGGAGGGTTTGGGACCCAGTACTTC; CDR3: CASSLWVQGGGFGTQYF
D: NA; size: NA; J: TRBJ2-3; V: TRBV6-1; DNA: TGTGCCAGCAGTGAAGATAGGGGTCGCACAGATACGCAGTATTTT; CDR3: CASSEDRGRTDTQYF
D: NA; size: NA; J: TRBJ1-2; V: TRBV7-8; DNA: TGTGCCAGCAGCCCCGCCAACTATGGCTACACCTTC; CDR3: CASSPANYGYTF
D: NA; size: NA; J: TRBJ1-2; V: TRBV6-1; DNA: TGTGCCAGCAGCCAAAGGACAAGCTATGGCTACACCTTC; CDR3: CASSQRTSYGYTF
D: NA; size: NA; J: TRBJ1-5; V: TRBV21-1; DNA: TGTGCCAGCAGCACCTTTTCGACGACGGGACAGGTGAATAGCAATCAGCCCCAGCATTTT; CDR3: CASSTFSTTGQVNSNQPQHF
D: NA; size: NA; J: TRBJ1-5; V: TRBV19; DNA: TGTGCCAGTAGTACCCGGGACACTAATCAGCCCCAGCATTTT; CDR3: CASSTRDTNQPQHF
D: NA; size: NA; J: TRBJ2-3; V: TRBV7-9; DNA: TGTGCCAGCAGCTTATCAGATACGCAGTATTTT; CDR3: CASSLSDTQYF
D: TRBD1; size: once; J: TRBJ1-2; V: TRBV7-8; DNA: TGTGCCACCTCACCACACAGGGGTAATAACTATGGCTACACCTTC; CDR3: CATSPHRGNNYGYTF
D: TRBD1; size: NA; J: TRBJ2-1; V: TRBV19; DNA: TGTGCCAGTAGTATTTTGACAGGGGGCGGTAACTATGAGCAGTTCTTC; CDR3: CASSILTGGGNYEQFF
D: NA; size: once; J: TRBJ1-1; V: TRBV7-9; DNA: TGTGCCAGCAGCCCTAGGAGTGAAGCTTTCTTT; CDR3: CASSPRSEAFF
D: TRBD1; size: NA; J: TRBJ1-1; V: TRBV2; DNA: TGTGCCAGCCAACGGGACAGGGGTTTCACTGAAGCTTTCTTT; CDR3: CASQRDRGFTEAFF
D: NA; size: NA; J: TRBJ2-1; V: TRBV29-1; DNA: TGCAGCGTTGCACCTTTGAGCAGTTACTCCTACAATGAGCAGTTCTTC; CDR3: CSVAPLSSYSYNEQFF
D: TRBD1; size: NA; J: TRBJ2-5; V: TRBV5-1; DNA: TGCGCCAGCAGCCTGGGACAGGGATCACAAGAGACCCAGTACTTC; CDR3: CASSLGQGSQETQYF
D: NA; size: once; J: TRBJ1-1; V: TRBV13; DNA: TGTGCCAGCAGCTTTAGGAGAGTATTTGAAGCTTTCTTT; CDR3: CASSFRRVFEAFF
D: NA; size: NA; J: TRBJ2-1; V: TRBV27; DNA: TGTGCCAGCAGTTCACCTCGAAACAGGTTAGGGAATGAGCAGTTCTTC; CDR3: CASSSPRNRLGNEQFF
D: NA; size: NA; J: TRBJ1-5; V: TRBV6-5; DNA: TGTGCCAGCAGTGACCTGTCGAAGGATCAGCCCCAGCATTTT; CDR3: CASSDLSKDQPQHF
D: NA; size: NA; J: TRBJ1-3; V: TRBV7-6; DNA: TGTGCCAGCAGCTTCAACAGGGGAAACACCATATATTTT; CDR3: CASSFNRGNTIYF
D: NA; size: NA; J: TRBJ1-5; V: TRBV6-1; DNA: TGTGCCAGCAGTGTTGGGTCCTCTGGGGGCAATCAGCCCCAGCATTTT; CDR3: CASSVGSSGGNQPQHF
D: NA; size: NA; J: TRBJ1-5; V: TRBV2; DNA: TGTGCCAGCAGATCGATCCGGGGAAGCAATCAGCCCCAGCATTTT; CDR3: CASRSIRGSNQPQHF
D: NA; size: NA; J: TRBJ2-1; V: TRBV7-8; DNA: TGTGCCAGCAGCTTACCTCGTTCCGATGAGCAGTTCTTC; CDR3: CASSLPRSDEQFF
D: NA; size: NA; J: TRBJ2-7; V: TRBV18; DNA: TGTGCCAGCTCACCTACCCGGGCGGGAGACGGGGGGCACGAGCAGTACTTC; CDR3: CASSPTRAGDGGHEQYF